The following is a TCR beta chain sequence with its context. The CDR3 contains 14 residues. V was pared by 4 bases and J by 3 bases, with 13 bases between. From germline, CDR1 is MNHEY and CDR2 SVGAGI. The sample comes from a study of blood T cell repertoires in COVID-19. Study information: COVID-19 samples from acute and convalescent phases originated in the United States, Italy and Spain. Sample material is recorded as cDNA or gDNA derived from T cells, B-cell-depleted T cells, or PBMCs.

As processed by the authors: Reference gene primer amplification in the assay estimated nucleated cell counts. TCRdb's copy holds only in-frame clones and misses some; the assay was immunoSEQ multiplex PCR. Clone size and V and J calls were adopted from that table, with D and trimming inferred from the DNA. There are 55,000 to 80,000 clones in the sample; roughly nine tenths occur only once, and approximately 10% lies in the top ten. This chain joins TRBV6-5 and TRBJ2-7, with a weak D call TRBD2 (6 bases). This clonotype was sampled from a man of 80 years or more with acute or convalescent COVID-19. Sequencing used peripheral blood. The CDR3 DNA reads TGTGCCAGCAGTTCCACGGGGACTGTCTACGAGCAGTACTTC. It translates to CASSSTGTVYEQYF.